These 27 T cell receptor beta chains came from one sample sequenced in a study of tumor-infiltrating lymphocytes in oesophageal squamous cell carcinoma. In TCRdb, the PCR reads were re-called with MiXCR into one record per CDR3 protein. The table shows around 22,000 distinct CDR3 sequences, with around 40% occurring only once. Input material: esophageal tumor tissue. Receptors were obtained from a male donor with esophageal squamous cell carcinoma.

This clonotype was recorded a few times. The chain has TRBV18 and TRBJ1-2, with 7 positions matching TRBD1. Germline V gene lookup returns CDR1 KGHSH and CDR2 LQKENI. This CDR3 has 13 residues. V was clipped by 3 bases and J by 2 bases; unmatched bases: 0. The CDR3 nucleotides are TGTGCCAGCTCACCGGGACAGAACTATGGCTACACCTTC. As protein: CASSPGQNYGYTF.

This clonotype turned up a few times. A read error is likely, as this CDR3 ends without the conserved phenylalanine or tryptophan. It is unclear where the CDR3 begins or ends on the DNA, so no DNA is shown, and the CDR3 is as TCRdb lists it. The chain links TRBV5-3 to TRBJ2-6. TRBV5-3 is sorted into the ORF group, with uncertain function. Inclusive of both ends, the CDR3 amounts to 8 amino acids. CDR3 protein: CASSLGEL.

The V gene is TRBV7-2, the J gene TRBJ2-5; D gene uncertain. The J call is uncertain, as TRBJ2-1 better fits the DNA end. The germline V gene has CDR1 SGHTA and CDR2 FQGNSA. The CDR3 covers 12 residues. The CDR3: CASSLVYNEQFF. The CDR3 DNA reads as TGTGCCAGCAGCTTAGTCTACAATGAGCAGTTCTTC.

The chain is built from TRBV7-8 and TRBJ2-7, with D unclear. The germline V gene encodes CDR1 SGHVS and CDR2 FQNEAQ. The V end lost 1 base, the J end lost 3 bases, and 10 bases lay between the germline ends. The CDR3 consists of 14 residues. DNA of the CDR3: TGTGCCAGCAGCTTAGTAATAGGGCTCTACGAGCAGTACTTC. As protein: CASSLVIGLYEQYF.

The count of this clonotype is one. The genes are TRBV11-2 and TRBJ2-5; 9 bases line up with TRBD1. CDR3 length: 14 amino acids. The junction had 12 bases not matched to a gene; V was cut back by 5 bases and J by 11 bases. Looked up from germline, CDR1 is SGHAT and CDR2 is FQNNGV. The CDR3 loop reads CASSQGTGSWEQYF. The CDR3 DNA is TGTGCCAGCAGCCAAGGGACAGGGTCATGGGAGCAGTACTTC.

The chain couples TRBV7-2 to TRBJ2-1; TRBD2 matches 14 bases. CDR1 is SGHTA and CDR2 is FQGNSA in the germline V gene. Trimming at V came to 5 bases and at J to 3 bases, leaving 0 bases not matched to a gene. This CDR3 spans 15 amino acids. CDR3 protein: CASSGTSGSYNEQFF. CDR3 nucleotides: TGTGCCAGCAGCGGGACTAGCGGGAGCTACAATGAGCAGTTCTTC. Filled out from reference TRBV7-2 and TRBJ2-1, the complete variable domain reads GAGVSQSPSNKVTEKGKDVELRCDPISGHTALYWYRQSLGQGLEFLIYFQGNSAPDKSGLPSDRFSAERTGGSVSTLTIQRTQQEDSAVYLCASSGTSGSYNEQFFGPGTRLTVL.

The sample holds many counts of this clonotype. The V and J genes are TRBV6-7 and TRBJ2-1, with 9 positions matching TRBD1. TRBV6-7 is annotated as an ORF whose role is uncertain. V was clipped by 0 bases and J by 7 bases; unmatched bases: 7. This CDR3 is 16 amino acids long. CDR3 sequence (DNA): TGTGCCAGCAGTTACTCTCCCCCCGGGACAGGGAATGAGCAGTTCTTC. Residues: CASSYSPPGTGNEQFF.

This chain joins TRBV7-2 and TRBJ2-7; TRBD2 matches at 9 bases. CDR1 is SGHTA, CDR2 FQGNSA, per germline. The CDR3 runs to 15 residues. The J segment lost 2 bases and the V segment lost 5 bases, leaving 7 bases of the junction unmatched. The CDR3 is CASSRTSGSTYEQYF. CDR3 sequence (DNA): TGTGCCAGCAGCCGCACTAGCGGGTCTACCTACGAGCAGTACTTC.

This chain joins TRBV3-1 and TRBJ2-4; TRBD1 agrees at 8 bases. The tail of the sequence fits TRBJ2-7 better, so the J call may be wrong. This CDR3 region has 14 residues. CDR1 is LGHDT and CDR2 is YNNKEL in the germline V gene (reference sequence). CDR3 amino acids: CASSRQGSTYEQYF. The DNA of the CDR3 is TGTGCCAGCAGCCGACAGGGGTCGACGTACGAGCAGTACTTC.

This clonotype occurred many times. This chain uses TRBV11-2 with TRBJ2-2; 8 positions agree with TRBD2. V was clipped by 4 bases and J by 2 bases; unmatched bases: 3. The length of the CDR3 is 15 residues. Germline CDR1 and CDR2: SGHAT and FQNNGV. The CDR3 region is CASSWLAGNTGELFF. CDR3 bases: TGTGCCAGCAGCTGGTTAGCGGGAAACACCGGGGAGCTGTTTTTT. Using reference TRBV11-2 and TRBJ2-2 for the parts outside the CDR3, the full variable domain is EAGVAQSPRYKIIEKRQSVAFWCNPISGHATLYWYQQILGQGPKLLIQFQNNGVVDDSQLPKDRFSAERLKGVDSTLKIQPAKLEDSAVYLCASSWLAGNTGELFFGEGSRLTVL.

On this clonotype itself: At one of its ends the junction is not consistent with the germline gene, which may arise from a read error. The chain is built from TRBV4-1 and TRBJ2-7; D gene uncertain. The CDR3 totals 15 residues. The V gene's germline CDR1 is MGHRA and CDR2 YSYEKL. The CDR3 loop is CASSTPGHSVNEQYF. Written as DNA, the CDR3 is TGTGCCAGCAGCACCCCCGGGCACAGCGTCAACGAGCAGTACTTC.

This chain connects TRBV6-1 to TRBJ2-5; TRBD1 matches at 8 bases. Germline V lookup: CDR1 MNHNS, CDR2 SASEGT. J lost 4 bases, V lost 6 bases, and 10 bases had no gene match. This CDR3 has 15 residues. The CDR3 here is CASRTGQGLGETQYF. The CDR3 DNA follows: TGTGCCAGCAGGACCGGACAGGGCCTCGGAGAGACCCAGTACTTC.

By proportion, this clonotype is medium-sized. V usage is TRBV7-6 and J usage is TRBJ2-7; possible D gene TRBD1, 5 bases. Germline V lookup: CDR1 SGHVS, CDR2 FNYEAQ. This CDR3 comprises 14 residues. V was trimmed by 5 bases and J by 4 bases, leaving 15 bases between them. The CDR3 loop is CASSPRAKGYEQYF. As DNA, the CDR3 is TGTGCCAGCAGCCCCCGGGCCAAGGGGTACGAGCAGTACTTC. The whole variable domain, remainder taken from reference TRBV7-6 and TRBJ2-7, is GAGVSQSPRYKVTKRGQDVALRCDPISGHVSLYWYRQALGQGPEFLTYFNYEAQQDKSGLPNDRFSAERPEGSISTLTIQRTEQRDSAMYRCASSPRAKGYEQYFGPGTRLTVT.

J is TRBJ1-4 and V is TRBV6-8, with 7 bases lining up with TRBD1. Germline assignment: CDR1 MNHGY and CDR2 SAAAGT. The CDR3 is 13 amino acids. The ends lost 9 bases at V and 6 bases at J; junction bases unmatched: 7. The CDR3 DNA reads TGTGCCAGTACCGGGACAGTGCATGAAAAACTGTTTTTT. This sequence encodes CASTGTVHEKLFF.

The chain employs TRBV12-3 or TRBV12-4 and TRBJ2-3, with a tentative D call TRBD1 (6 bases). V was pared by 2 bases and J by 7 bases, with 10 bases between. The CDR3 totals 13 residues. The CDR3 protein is CASSLQGLYTQYF. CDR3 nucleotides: TGTGCCAGCAGTTTACAGGGGTTGTATACGCAGTATTTT.

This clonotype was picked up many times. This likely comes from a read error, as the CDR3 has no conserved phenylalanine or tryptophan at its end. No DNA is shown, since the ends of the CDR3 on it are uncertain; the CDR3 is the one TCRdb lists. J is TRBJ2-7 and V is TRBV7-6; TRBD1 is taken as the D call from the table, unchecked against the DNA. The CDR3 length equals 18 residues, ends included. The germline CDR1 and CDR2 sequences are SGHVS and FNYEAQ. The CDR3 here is CASSLIQGGFGYGYTFGS.

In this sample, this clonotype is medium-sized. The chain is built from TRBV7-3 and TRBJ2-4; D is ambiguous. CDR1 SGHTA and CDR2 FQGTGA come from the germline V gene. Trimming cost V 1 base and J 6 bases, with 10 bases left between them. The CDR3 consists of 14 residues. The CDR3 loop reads CASSLMGKLNIQYF. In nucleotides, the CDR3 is TGTGCCAGCAGCTTAATGGGGAAATTAAACATTCAGTACTTC.

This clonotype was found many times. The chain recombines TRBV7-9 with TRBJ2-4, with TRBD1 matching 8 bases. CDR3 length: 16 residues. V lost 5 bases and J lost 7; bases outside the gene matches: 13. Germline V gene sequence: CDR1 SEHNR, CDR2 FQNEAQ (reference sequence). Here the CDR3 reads CASSPWQGAGLNIQYF. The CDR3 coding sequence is TGTGCCAGCAGCCCTTGGCAGGGGGCTGGTTTGAACATTCAGTACTTC.

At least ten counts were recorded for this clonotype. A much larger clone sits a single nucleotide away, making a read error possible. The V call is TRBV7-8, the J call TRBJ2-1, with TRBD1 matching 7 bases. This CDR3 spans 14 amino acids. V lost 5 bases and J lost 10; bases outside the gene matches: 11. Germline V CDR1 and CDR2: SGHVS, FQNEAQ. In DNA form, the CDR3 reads TGTGCCAGCAGCCCCAGACAGGGCTCCTACGAGCAGTTCTTC. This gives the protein CASSPRQGSYEQFF.

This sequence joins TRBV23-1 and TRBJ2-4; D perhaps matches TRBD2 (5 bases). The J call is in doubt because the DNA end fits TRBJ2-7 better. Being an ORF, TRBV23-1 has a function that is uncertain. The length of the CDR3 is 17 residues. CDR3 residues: CASSQRGPRRQCYEQYF. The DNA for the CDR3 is TGCGCCAGCAGTCAAAGAGGGCCTCGGCGGCAGTGCTACGAGCAGTACTTC.

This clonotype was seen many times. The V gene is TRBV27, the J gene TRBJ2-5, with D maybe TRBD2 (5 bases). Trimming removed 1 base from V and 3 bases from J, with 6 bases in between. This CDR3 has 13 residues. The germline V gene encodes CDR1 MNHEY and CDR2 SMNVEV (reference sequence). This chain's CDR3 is CASSLWGEETQYF. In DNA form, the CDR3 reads TGTGCCAGCAGTTTATGGGGAGAAGAGACCCAGTACTTC.

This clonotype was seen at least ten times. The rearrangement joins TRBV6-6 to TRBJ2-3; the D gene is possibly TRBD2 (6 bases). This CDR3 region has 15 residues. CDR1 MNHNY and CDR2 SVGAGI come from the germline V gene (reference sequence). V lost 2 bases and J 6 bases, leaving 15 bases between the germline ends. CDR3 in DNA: TGTGCCAGCAGTTACCTTAGCGGTTCTAGCGATACGCAGTATTTT. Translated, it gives CASSYLSGSSDTQYF.

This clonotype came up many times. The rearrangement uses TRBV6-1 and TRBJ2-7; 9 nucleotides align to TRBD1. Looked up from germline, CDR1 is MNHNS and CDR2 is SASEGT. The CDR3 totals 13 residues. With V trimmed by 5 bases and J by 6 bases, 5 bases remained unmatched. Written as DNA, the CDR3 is TGTGCCAGCAGTAGCCGGGACAGGGTCGAGCAGTACTTC. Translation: CASSSRDRVEQYF.

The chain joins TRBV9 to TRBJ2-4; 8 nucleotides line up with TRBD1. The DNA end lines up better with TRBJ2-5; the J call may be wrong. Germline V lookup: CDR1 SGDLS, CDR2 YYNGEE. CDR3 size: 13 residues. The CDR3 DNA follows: TGTGCCAGCAGCGTGGACAGGGAAGAGACCCAGTACTTC. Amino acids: CASSVDREETQYF.

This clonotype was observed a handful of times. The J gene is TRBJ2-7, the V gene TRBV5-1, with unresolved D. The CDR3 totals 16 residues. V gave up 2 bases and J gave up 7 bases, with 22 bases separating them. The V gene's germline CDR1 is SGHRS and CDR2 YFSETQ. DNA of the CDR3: TGCGCCAGCAGCTTTGGATCGGCAGTTACCTACAATGAGCAGTACTTC. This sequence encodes CASSFGSAVTYNEQYF.

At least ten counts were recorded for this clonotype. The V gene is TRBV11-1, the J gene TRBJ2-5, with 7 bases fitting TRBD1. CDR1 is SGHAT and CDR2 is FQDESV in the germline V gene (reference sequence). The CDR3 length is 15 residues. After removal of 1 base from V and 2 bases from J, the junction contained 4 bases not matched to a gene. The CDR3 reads CASSLGGTVQETQYF. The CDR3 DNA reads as TGTGCCAGCAGCTTAGGTGGGACAGTACAAGAGACCCAGTACTTC.

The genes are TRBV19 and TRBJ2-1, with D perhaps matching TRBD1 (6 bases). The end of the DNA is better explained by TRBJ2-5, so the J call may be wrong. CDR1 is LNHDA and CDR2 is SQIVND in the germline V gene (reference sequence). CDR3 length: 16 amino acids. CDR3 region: CASSVTRVDSQETQYF. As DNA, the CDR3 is TGTGCCAGTAGTGTGACAAGAGTGGACAGCCAAGAGACCCAGTACTTC.